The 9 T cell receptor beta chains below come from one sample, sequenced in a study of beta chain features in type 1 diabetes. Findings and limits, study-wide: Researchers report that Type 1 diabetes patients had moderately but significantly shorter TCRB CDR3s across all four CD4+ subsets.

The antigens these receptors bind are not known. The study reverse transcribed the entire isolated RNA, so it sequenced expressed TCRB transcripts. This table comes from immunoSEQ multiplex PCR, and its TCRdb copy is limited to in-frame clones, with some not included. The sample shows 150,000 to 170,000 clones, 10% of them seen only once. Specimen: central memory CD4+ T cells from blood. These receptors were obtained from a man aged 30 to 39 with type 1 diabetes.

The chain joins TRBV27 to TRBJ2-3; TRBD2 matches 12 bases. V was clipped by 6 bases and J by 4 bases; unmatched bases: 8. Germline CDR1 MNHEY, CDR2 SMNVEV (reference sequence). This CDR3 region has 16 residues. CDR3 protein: CASSPWASGGADTQYF. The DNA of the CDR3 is TGTGCCAGCAGCCCATGGGCTAGCGGGGGGGCAGATACGCAGTATTTT.

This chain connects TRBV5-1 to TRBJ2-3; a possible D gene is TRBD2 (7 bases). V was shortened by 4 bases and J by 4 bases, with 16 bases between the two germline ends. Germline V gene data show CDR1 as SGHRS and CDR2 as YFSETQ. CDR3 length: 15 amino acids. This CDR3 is CASSLTGGAADTQYF. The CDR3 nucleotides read TGCGCCAGCAGCCTGACGGGGGGCGCTGCAGATACGCAGTATTTT.

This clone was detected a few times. The CDR3 sequence: CASKRDSYEQYF. The CDR3 DNA is TGTGCCAGCAAGAGGGACTCCTACGAGCAGTACTTC. The V and J genes are TRBV28 and TRBJ2-7, with D possibly TRBD2 on 5 matching bases. CDR3 length: 12 residues. Germline V lookup: CDR1 MDHEN, CDR2 SYDVKM. Trimming took 7 bases from V and 0 from J, leaving 7 bases between them.

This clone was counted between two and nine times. CDR3 amino acids: CASRRTSGGDTQYF. The CDR3 coding sequence is TGTGCCAGCAGACGAACTAGCGGGGGAGATACGCAGTATTTT. This chain uses TRBV7-3 with TRBJ2-3, with 11 positions matching TRBD2. In germline, CDR1 is SGHTA, CDR2 FQGTGA. The CDR3 runs 14 residues. V lost 6 bases, J lost 5 bases, and 4 bases stayed unmatched.

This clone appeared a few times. The CDR3 nucleotides are TGTGCCAGCTCTCGGACTCGGAACACAGATACGCAGTATTTT. Its translation: CASSRTRNTDTQYF. The chain links TRBV18 to TRBJ2-3; a possible D gene is TRBD2 (5 bases). This CDR3 has 14 amino acids. Germline CDR1 and CDR2: KGHSH and LQKENI. Trimming cost V 6 bases and J 2 bases, with 12 bases left between them.

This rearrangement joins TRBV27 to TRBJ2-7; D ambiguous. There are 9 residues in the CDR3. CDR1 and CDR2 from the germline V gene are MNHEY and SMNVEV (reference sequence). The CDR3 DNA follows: TGTGCCAGCAGTCACCCTCTGCAGGTC. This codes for CASSHPLQV.

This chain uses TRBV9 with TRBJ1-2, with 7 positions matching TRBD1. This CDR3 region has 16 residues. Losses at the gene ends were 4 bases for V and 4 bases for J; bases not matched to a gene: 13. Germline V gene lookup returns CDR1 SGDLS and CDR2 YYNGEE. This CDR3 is CASSPNRGVTGYGYTF. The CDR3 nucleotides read TGTGCCAGCAGCCCCAACAGGGGAGTGACAGGCTATGGCTACACCTTC.

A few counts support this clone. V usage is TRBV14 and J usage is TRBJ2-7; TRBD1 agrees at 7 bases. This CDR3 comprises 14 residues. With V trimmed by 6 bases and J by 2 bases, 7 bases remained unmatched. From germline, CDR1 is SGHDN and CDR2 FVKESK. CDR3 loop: CASRLTGTAYEQYF. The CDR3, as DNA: TGTGCCAGCAGGTTGACCGGGACAGCCTACGAGCAGTACTTC.

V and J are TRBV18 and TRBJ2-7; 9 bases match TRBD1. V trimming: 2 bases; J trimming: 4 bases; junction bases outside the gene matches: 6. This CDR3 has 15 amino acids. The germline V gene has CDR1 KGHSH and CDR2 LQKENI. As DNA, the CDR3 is TGTGCCAGCTCACCAGGGACAGGGTCGGAGTACGAGCAGTACTTC. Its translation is CASSPGTGSEYEQYF.